The 29 T cell receptor beta chains reported below all come from one sample, sequenced in a study of identical twins. TCRdb reanalysed the 5' RACE reads using MiXCR and keeps one entry per CDR3 protein. This sample yields about 240,000 distinct CDR3 sequences, of which roughly 13% are seen a single time; roughly 3.7% belongs to the top ten. Another study also made use of these data, one on yellow fever vaccine responses in identical twins.

Sequenced input: memory (CD45RO+) T cells sorted from blood. The receptors stem from a woman between 18 and 29 years old in good health.

The chain uses TRBV30 and TRBJ1-1; D is ambiguous. Looked up from germline, CDR1 is GTSNPN and CDR2 is SVGIG (reference sequence). Trimming removed 7 bases at V and 0 bases at J, with 12 bases between. The CDR3 sequence is 13 residues long. The chain's CDR3 is CAYLGRMNTEAFF. CDR3 sequence (DNA): TGTGCCTACCTAGGACGGATGAACACTGAAGCTTTCTTT.

This clonotype was found many times. The chain is built from TRBV5-1 and TRBJ1-1; 12 nucleotides align to TRBD1. This CDR3 contains 18 residues. Germline values: CDR1 SGHRS, CDR2 YFSETQ. V gave up 4 bases and J gave up 3 bases; unmatched junction bases: 13. The CDR3 here is CASSLDGTGGSGYTEAFF. CDR3 in DNA: TGCGCCAGCAGCCTCGATGGGACAGGGGGCAGTGGGTACACTGAAGCTTTCTTT. The variable domain in full, with the rest retrieved from reference TRBV5-1 and TRBJ1-1, is KAGVTQTPRYLIKTRGQQVTLSCSPISGHRSVSWYQQTPGQGLQFLFEYFSETQRNKGNFPGRFSGRQFSNSRSEMNVSTLELGDSALYLCASSLDGTGGSGYTEAFFGQGTRLTVV.

This clonotype was detected ten times or more. The J gene is TRBJ1-3, the V gene TRBV20-1; 8 bases are shared with TRBD1. This CDR3 contains 15 residues. Losses at the gene ends were 1 base for V and 2 bases for J; bases not matched to a gene: 4. Germline-derived CDR1 and CDR2 are DFQATT and SNEGSKA (reference sequence). The CDR3 nucleotides are TGCAGTGCTAGAGCCCAGACAGGGGCTGGAAACACCATATATTTT. It codes for CSARAQTGAGNTIYF.

The chain links TRBV6-2 or TRBV6-3 to TRBJ2-1, with TRBD2 as a possible D gene (5 bases). Trimming shortened V by 6 bases and J by 9 bases, and 9 bases separated the two germline ends. The CDR3 runs 11 residues. The germline V gene encodes CDR1 MNHEY and CDR2 SVGEGT. The CDR3 is CASRERTEQFF. The CDR3 DNA reads TGTGCCAGCAGGGAGCGGACTGAGCAGTTCTTC.

This clonotype was counted at least ten times. The V call is TRBV12-3 or TRBV12-4, the J call TRBJ1-1; 7 nucleotides align to TRBD1. Trimming at V came to 4 bases and at J to 5 bases, leaving 4 bases not matched to a gene. This CDR3 is 13 amino acids long. CDR3 nucleotide sequence: TGTGCCAGCAGTTCAGGGGGGAGAACTGAAGCTTTCTTT. This sequence encodes CASSSGGRTEAFF.

This clonotype was counted a few times. The CDR3 loop is CASSPPGQANYEQYF. As DNA, the CDR3 is TGTGCCAGCAGCCCCCCCGGACAGGCGAACTACGAGCAGTACTTC. V and J are TRBV28 and TRBJ2-7; 7 bases match TRBD1. V shed 6 bases and J 3 bases; nucleotides not matched to a gene: 11. This CDR3 is built from 15 residues. From germline, CDR1 is MDHEN and CDR2 SYDVKM. The variable domain in full, with the rest retrieved from reference TRBV28 and TRBJ2-7, is DVKVTQSSRYLVKRTGEKVFLECVQDMDHENMFWYRQDPGLGLRLIYFSYDVKMKEKGDIPEGYSVSREKKERFSLILESASTNQTSMYLCASSPPGQANYEQYFGPGTRLTVT.

The genes are TRBV5-1 and TRBJ2-6; D is uncertain. There are 14 residues in the CDR3. Trimming removed 6 bases at V and 2 bases at J, with 9 bases between. Looked up from germline, CDR1 is SGHRS and CDR2 is YFSETQ. CDR3 sequence reads: CASTPLPGANVLTF. The CDR3 region has the DNA TGCGCCAGCACCCCACTCCCTGGGGCCAACGTCCTGACTTTC.

This clonotype appeared many times. The J gene is TRBJ2-1, the V gene TRBV28; D ambiguous. Trimming shortened V by 8 bases and J by 5 bases, and 4 bases separated the two germline ends. The germline gives CDR1 MDHEN, CDR2 SYDVKM. This CDR3 has 10 residues. The DNA of the CDR3 is TGTGCCAGCGGGAACAATGAGCAGTTCTTC. It codes for CASGNNEQFF.

The sample holds many counts of this clonotype. The chain is built from TRBV30 and TRBJ2-2, with 7 bases fitting TRBD1. Germline CDR1 is GTSNPN and CDR2 is SVGIG (reference sequence). The CDR3 is 14 amino acids. With 8 bases clipped from V and 6 bases from J, the junction kept 12 bases outside the gene matches. CDR3 DNA: TGTGCCGGAAGGGGGCAGTTTGGGGCCGGGGAGCTGTTTTTT. Translation: CAGRGQFGAGELFF.

The gene calls are TRBV11-2 and TRBJ2-1; D gene ambiguous. This CDR3 has 13 amino acids. Germline CDR1 SGHAT, CDR2 FQNNGV. Trimming left V 0 bases short and J 9 bases short, with 9 bases between. The CDR3 sequence is CASSLDPAAEQFF. CDR3 coding DNA: TGTGCCAGCAGCTTAGATCCAGCCGCTGAGCAGTTCTTC.

This clonotype was found a few times. The V gene is TRBV20-1, the J gene TRBJ1-1, with D perhaps TRBD1 (5 bases). Trimming pared 4 bases from V and 3 bases from J, leaving 18 bases between. CDR3 length equals 15 residues. Germline loops: CDR1 DFQATT, CDR2 SNEGSKA (reference sequence). In DNA, the CDR3 is TGCAGTGCTAAAAGGTTGGGCAGGGAGGACACTGAAGCTTTCTTT. Translation gives CSAKRLGREDTEAFF.

J is TRBJ2-3 and V is TRBV15; TRBD1 aligns across 9 bases. The J segment lost 4 bases and the V segment lost 0 bases, leaving 5 bases of the junction unmatched. Germline V gene data show CDR1 as LNHNV and CDR2 as YYDKDF (reference sequence). This CDR3 is 16 amino acids long. The CDR3 bases are TGTGCCACCAGCAGAGATCCGGGACAGGGTCCAGATACGCAGTATTTT. Its protein is CATSRDPGQGPDTQYF.

This clonotype was seen ten or more times. The rearrangement uses TRBV28 and TRBJ2-5; 13 nucleotides match TRBD2. The junction had 13 bases not matched to a gene; V was cut back by 5 bases and J by 7 bases. CDR3 size: 17 residues. Germline V gene sequence: CDR1 MDHEN, CDR2 SYDVKM. The CDR3 sequence is CASSLGLAGDTRGTQYF. The CDR3 bases are TGTGCCAGCAGTCTTGGACTAGCGGGGGATACAAGAGGGACCCAGTACTTC.

The rearrangement links TRBV2 to TRBJ2-1; 9 bases line up with TRBD1. In germline, CDR1 is SNHLY, CDR2 FYNNEI. CDR3 length: 14 amino acids. V was pared by 7 bases and J by 7 bases, with 8 bases of the junction left unmatched. The CDR3 region is CASTRGQGENEQFF. CDR3 DNA: TGTGCCAGCACACGGGGACAGGGAGAGAATGAGCAGTTCTTC.

The chain couples TRBV7-9 to TRBJ2-3, with 8 bases fitting TRBD1. The CDR3 sequence is 15 residues long. Looked up from germline, CDR1 is SEHNR and CDR2 is FQNEAQ (reference sequence). J gave up 5 bases and V 4 bases, and 8 bases lay outside the gene matches. In DNA, the CDR3 is TGTGCCAGCAGCTCCCAAGACAGGGGTGGAGATACGCAGTATTTT. It is translated as CASSSQDRGGDTQYF.

Many counts were recorded for this clonotype. This chain connects TRBV5-1 to TRBJ2-3; 12 positions agree with TRBD2. From germline, CDR1 is SGHRS and CDR2 YFSETQ. The CDR3 is made up of 16 amino acids. V shed 2 bases, J shed 2 bases, and the junction held 3 bases outside the gene matches. The DNA of the CDR3 is TGCGCCAGCAGCTTTGCTAGCGGGAGGGTCACAGATACGCAGTATTTT. It codes for CASSFASGRVTDTQYF. Combining the CDR3 with reference TRBV5-1 and TRBJ2-3 gives the whole variable domain KAGVTQTPRYLIKTRGQQVTLSCSPISGHRSVSWYQQTPGQGLQFLFEYFSETQRNKGNFPGRFSGRQFSNSRSEMNVSTLELGDSALYLCASSFASGRVTDTQYFGPGTRLTVL.

The chain couples TRBV7-9 to TRBJ1-1, with TRBD1 matching over 7 bases. Germline CDR1 reads SEHNR; CDR2 reads FQNEAQ (reference sequence). This CDR3 region has 16 residues. Unmatched junction bases numbered 9, after V lost 3 bases and J lost 2 bases. The CDR3 DNA follows: TGTGCCAGCAGCTTCCACCGGGACAGAGGAAACACTGAAGCTTTCTTT. Amino acids: CASSFHRDRGNTEAFF. The complete variable domain, with remaining parts taken from reference TRBV7-9 and TRBJ1-1, reads DTGVSQNPRHKITKRGQNVTFRCDPISEHNRLYWYRQTLGQGPEFLTYFQNEAQLEKSRLLSDRFSAERPKGSFSTLEIQRTEQGDSAMYLCASSFHRDRGNTEAFFGQGTRLTVV.

This clonotype was seen only a few times. V gene TRBV5-4 combines with J gene TRBJ2-6, with TRBD1 identical over 8 bases. V lost 2 bases and J lost 0; bases outside the gene matches: 13. This CDR3 contains 20 residues. Germline assignment: CDR1 SGHNT and CDR2 YYREEE (reference sequence). In nucleotides, the CDR3 is TGTGCCAGCAGCTTATCCCTGGACAGGGCCTACCCCTCTGGGGCCAACGTCCTGACTTTC. This encodes CASSLSLDRAYPSGANVLTF.

The chain is built from TRBV11-2 and TRBJ2-1; D is possibly TRBD1 or TRBD2 (5 bases each). The V end was cut by 6 bases, the J end by 6 bases, with 9 bases between. Germline-derived CDR1 and CDR2 are SGHAT and FQNNGV. The CDR3 is 12 residues long. The CDR3 loop reads CASRDGTNEQFF. The CDR3 region has the DNA TGTGCCAGCAGGGACGGGACCAATGAGCAGTTCTTC.

This clonotype showed up just a few times. This chain uses TRBV6-1 with TRBJ1-5, with D possibly matching TRBD1 (5 bases). V was clipped by 6 bases and J by 7 bases, with 13 bases between them. This CDR3 contains 13 residues. The germline CDR1 and CDR2 sequences are MNHNS and SASEGT. The CDR3 DNA reads as TGTGCCAGCAGCCCAAAATCAGGGCAGCCCCAGCATTTT. Translation gives CASSPKSGQPQHF.

This clonotype was observed a few times. The chain is built from TRBV7-3 and TRBJ2-5; 7 bases line up with TRBD2. V lost 5 bases to trimming and J lost 3 bases; unmatched junction nucleotides: 9. This CDR3 spans 15 amino acids. CDR1 and CDR2 from the germline V gene are SGHTA and FQGTGA. CDR3 bases: TGTGCCAGCAGCCCGTCCACTGGGAGGGAAGAGACCCAGTACTTC. The encoded protein is CASSPSTGREETQYF.

Comments on this clonotype: A read error may be the cause here, since a much bigger clone is one base away. The CDR3 nucleotides read TGCACCGCCCTTTGTGGAACCGATTCCTACAATGAGCAGTTCTTC. It specifies CTALCGTDSYNEQFF. This chain links TRBV29-1 with TRBJ2-1, with D uncertain. The CDR3 runs 15 residues. In germline, CDR1 is SQVTM, CDR2 ANQGSEA.

The chain joins TRBV20-1 to TRBJ2-5; TRBD2 agrees at 8 bases. This CDR3 is 13 amino acids long. Losses at the gene ends were 7 bases for V and 1 base for J; bases not matched to a gene: 5. Germline values: CDR1 DFQATT, CDR2 SNEGSKA (reference sequence). The CDR3 DNA sequence: TGCAGTGTCCAGCGGGGGACCCAAGAGACCCAGTACTTC. Amino acid sequence: CSVQRGTQETQYF.

This clonotype was found a few times. The V and J genes are TRBV20-1 and TRBJ2-7; 10 nucleotides align to TRBD2. CDR3 length: 14 amino acids. Losses at the gene ends were 7 bases for V and 7 bases for J; bases not matched to a gene: 13. Germline lookup yields CDR1 DFQATT and CDR2 SNEGSKA (reference sequence). The CDR3 protein is CSGGGSGRAGEQYF. For the CDR3, the DNA is TGCAGTGGAGGGGGAAGCGGGAGGGCCGGTGAGCAGTACTTC.

This clonotype has ten or more counts. The rearrangement joins TRBV5-1 to TRBJ1-2; 9 positions agree with TRBD1. The germline V gene encodes CDR1 SGHRS and CDR2 YFSETQ. The CDR3 totals 13 residues. With V trimmed by 4 bases and J by 8 bases, 6 bases remained unmatched. The CDR3 region is CASSPGTGPGYTF. The CDR3 nucleotides read TGCGCCAGCAGCCCTGGGACAGGGCCCGGCTACACCTTC.

This sequence joins TRBV18 and TRBJ2-7; 7 bases match TRBD1. CDR1 and CDR2 from the germline V gene are KGHSH and LQKENI. Trimming at V came to 1 base and at J to 4 bases, leaving 10 bases not matched to a gene. The CDR3 loop spans 16 amino acids. CDR3 coding DNA: TGTGCCAGCTCACCACTAGGACAGGCCGAAGGGTACGAGCAGTACTTC. Translated: CASSPLGQAEGYEQYF.

This clonotype was detected many times. This sequence joins TRBV5-1 and TRBJ2-1; D possibly matches TRBD1 or TRBD2 (5 bases each). Trimming shortened V by 4 bases and J by 8 bases, and 13 bases separated the two germline ends. This CDR3 contains 13 residues. Germline CDR1 and CDR2: SGHRS and YFSETQ. The CDR3 DNA reads as TGCGCCAGCAGCCTAAACGGGGCCTATGAGCAGTTCTTC. Translated, it gives CASSLNGAYEQFF.

In this sample, this clonotype turned up a few times. The chain links TRBV28 to TRBJ1-2, with no clear D. Germline values: CDR1 MDHEN, CDR2 SYDVKM. The CDR3 has 12 amino acids. V lost 6 bases to trimming and J lost 5 bases, with 10 bases between them. The CDR3 sequence: CASRPGNYGYTF. CDR3 bases: TGTGCCAGCAGGCCCGGGAATTATGGCTACACCTTC.

This clonotype was observed many times. The CDR3 spells CAISGRDNTEAFF. The CDR3 bases are TGTGCCATCAGTGGTCGGGATAACACTGAAGCTTTCTTT. V and J are TRBV10-3 and TRBJ1-1, with no clear D. The CDR3 sequence is 13 residues long. The ends were cut back, 4 bases at V and 2 bases at J, with 8 bases in the middle. Germline lookup yields CDR1 ENHRY and CDR2 SYGVKD.